These 22 T cell receptor beta chains were sequenced from one sample in a study of shared clonotypes between healthy human individuals. Sequencing was performed with immunoSEQ multiplex PCR; in TCRdb, only in-frame clones are kept and a portion is missing. The data hold just over 2,000,000 clones, with roughly 96% observed a single time. The material sequenced was naive CD4+ T cells sorted from blood. The subset here: CD45RA+ positively selected. The source of these receptors is a man aged 18 to 30 in good health.

The rearrangement links TRBV5-5 to TRBJ2-7; 11 nucleotides align to TRBD2. Trimming took 0 bases from V and 2 from J; bases not matched to a gene: 10. Germline lookup yields CDR1 SGHKS and CDR2 YYEKEE (reference sequence). CDR3 length equals 18 residues. The CDR3 nucleotides are TGTGCCAGCAGCTTGGCTAGCGGGGGGCCTCAACCTACCTACGAGCAGTACTTC. Translation: CASSLASGGPQPTYEQYF.

The rearrangement uses TRBV28 and TRBJ2-1; D is unclear. V was shortened by 6 bases and J by 7 bases, with 19 bases between the two germline ends. CDR1 and CDR2 (germline): MDHEN, SYDVKM. CDR3 length: 15 residues. This CDR3 is CASSSSALPGNEQFF. The CDR3 bases are TGTGCCAGCAGCTCCTCGGCACTACCTGGGAATGAGCAGTTCTTC.

The chain recombines TRBV6-1 with TRBJ2-7, with TRBD2 matching 11 bases. From germline, CDR1 is MNHNS and CDR2 SASEGT. J lost 0 bases, V lost 3 bases, and 4 bases had no gene match. This CDR3 region has 16 residues. CDR3 sequence reads: CASSDTSGRYSYEQYF. CDR3 DNA: TGTGCCAGCAGTGACACTAGCGGGAGATACTCCTACGAGCAGTACTTC.

The chain is built from TRBV7-3 and TRBJ2-3; a possible D gene is TRBD2 (6 bases). The CDR3 length is 15 residues. Trimming cost V 3 bases and J 0 bases, with 10 bases left between them. Germline values: CDR1 SGHTA, CDR2 FQGTGA. CDR3 loop: CASSFGGESTDTQYF. CDR3 sequence (DNA): TGTGCCAGCAGCTTCGGCGGGGAGAGCACAGATACGCAGTATTTT.

The J gene is TRBJ2-4, the V gene TRBV27; 9 bases are a match to TRBD2. In germline, CDR1 is MNHEY, CDR2 SMNVEV (reference sequence). V gave up 1 base and J gave up 6 bases; unmatched junction bases: 4. The CDR3 has 15 amino acids. The CDR3 bases are TGTGCCAGCAGTTTATGGGGTAGCGGGGGAAACATTCAGTACTTC. Translating gives CASSLWGSGGNIQYF.

This clone was observed a single time. The sample holds other DNA sequences that translate to the same CDR3. The J gene is TRBJ1-1, the V gene TRBV2; D perhaps matches TRBD1 (6 bases). V was shortened by 1 base and J by 5 bases, with 8 bases between the two germline ends. CDR1 is SNHLY, CDR2 FYNNEI, per germline. The CDR3 is 13 amino acids. The CDR3 region has the DNA TGTGCCAGCAGTGAAGAACAGGGTACTGAAGCTTTCTTT. Translation: CASSEEQGTEAFF.

This clone showed up just once. This chain links TRBV5-5 with TRBJ1-4, with D uncertain. The germline V and J ends were trimmed by 1 base and 4 bases, with 11 bases remaining between them. Per the germline V gene, CDR1 is SGHKS and CDR2 is YYEKEE (reference sequence). The CDR3 consists of 15 residues. The CDR3 loop is CASSLRSDYNEKLFF. The CDR3, as DNA: TGTGCCAGCAGCTTGAGGTCAGACTATAATGAAAAACTGTTTTTT.

This clone was seen once. The V and J genes are TRBV6-4 and TRBJ2-1; TRBD2 is a possible D gene (6 bases). Germline CDR1 and CDR2: MRHNA and SNTAGT. CDR3 length: 12 residues. V was shortened by 3 bases and J by 13 bases, with 13 bases between the two germline ends. The CDR3 sequence is CASSENSGLQFF. In DNA, the CDR3 is TGTGCCAGCAGTGAAAATAGCGGATTACAGTTCTTC.

The chain is built from TRBV5-1 and TRBJ1-1, with 7 positions matching TRBD1. Germline CDR1 reads SGHRS; CDR2 reads YFSETQ. V lost 4 bases, J lost 4 bases, and 7 bases stayed unmatched. CDR3 size: 14 residues. CDR3 DNA sequence: TGCGCCAGCAGCACCCGACAGGGAGGCACTGAAGCTTTCTTT. Protein sequence: CASSTRQGGTEAFF. The whole variable domain, remainder taken from reference TRBV5-1 and TRBJ1-1, is KAGVTQTPRYLIKTRGQQVTLSCSPISGHRSVSWYQQTPGQGLQFLFEYFSETQRNKGNFPGRFSGRQFSNSRSEMNVSTLELGDSALYLCASSTRQGGTEAFFGQGTRLTVV.

V and J are TRBV25-1 and TRBJ2-5, with D perhaps matching TRBD1 (5 bases). Trimming shortened V by 5 bases and J by 1 base, and 11 bases separated the two germline ends. Germline-derived CDR1 and CDR2 are MGHDK and SYGVNS. There are 14 residues in the CDR3. This chain's CDR3 is CASSLDSLQETQYF. In DNA form, the CDR3 reads TGTGCCAGCAGTTTAGACAGCCTCCAAGAGACCCAGTACTTC. The entire variable domain, with the rest obtained from reference TRBV25-1 and TRBJ2-5, is as follows: EADIYQTPRYLVIGTGKKITLECSQTMGHDKMYWYQQDPGMELHLIHYSYGVNSTEKGDLSSESTVSRIRTEHFPLTLESARPSHTSQYLCASSLDSLQETQYFGPGTRLLVL.

The rearrangement links TRBV7-8 to TRBJ1-5; 10 bases are shared with TRBD1. CDR3 length equals 14 residues. The V gene's germline CDR1 is SGHVS and CDR2 FQNEAQ. The trim removed 3 bases at V and 7 bases at J, leaving 3 bases unmatched. The CDR3 DNA is TGTGCCAGCAGCTTCCTGACAGGGGGCCAGCCCCAGCATTTT. Translated, it gives CASSFLTGGQPQHF.

This chain joins TRBV5-1 and TRBJ1-2; D may be TRBD1 (5 bases). This CDR3 has 14 residues. Germline-derived CDR1 and CDR2 are SGHRS and YFSETQ. V lost 3 bases and J 7 bases, leaving 16 bases between the germline ends. CDR3 residues: CASSSRDRPGGYTF. For the CDR3, the DNA is TGCGCCAGCAGCTCCCGGGACCGACCCGGTGGCTACACCTTC.

The chain uses TRBV30 and TRBJ2-1; TRBD2 is a possible D gene (5 bases). Trimming cost V 0 bases and J 5 bases, with 11 bases left between them. Looked up from germline, CDR1 is GTSNPN and CDR2 is SVGIG (reference sequence). This CDR3 is 14 amino acids long. In nucleotides, the CDR3 is TGTGCCTGGAGTGTGGGGAGCGGTGACAATGAGCAGTTCTTC. Translated, it gives CAWSVGSGDNEQFF.

As regards this clone: Germline and junction disagree at one end, which may indicate a read error. The chain uses TRBV18 and TRBJ2-7, with no clear D. This CDR3 spans 14 amino acids. Looked up from germline, CDR1 is KGHSH and CDR2 is LQKENI. CDR3 coding DNA: TGTGCCAGCTCATCACCGGGCCAACTGGGGGAGCAGTACTTC. This encodes CASSSPGQLGEQYF.

In the case of this clone: The sample contains more than one DNA sequence encoding this CDR3. The chain has TRBV7-2 and TRBJ1-3; D possibly corresponds to TRBD1 (5 bases). V dropped 0 bases and J dropped 3 bases, with 9 bases sitting between them. This CDR3 spans 15 amino acids. CDR1 and CDR2 (germline): SGHTA, FQGNSA. The CDR3 reads CASSLAGVGGNTIYF. The CDR3 nucleotides read TGTGCCAGCAGCTTAGCGGGGGTTGGTGGAAACACCATATATTTT.

This clone was counted a single time. V is TRBV6-6 and J is TRBJ2-7, with a tentative D call TRBD2 (5 bases). The CDR3 contains 14 residues. Between the trimmed V and J ends, which lost 6 bases and 5 bases, there was a span of 17 bases. The germline CDR1 and CDR2 sequences are MNHNY and SVGAGI (reference sequence). CDR3 amino acids: CASRSEMGSNEQYF. Written as DNA, the CDR3 is TGTGCCAGCAGATCCGAGATGGGGAGCAACGAGCAGTACTTC.

The genes are TRBV11-2 and TRBJ2-7, with D possibly being TRBD1 or TRBD2 (5 bases each). This CDR3 has 14 residues. Trimming shortened V by 5 bases and J by 5 bases, and 16 bases separated the two germline ends. CDR1 is SGHAT, CDR2 FQNNGV, per germline. The CDR3, as DNA: TGTGCCAGCAGCGGAAGAGGGGACGTGAACGAGCAGTACTTC. As protein: CASSGRGDVNEQYF.

A single count supports this clone. V and J are TRBV5-1 and TRBJ2-3, with D perhaps TRBD2 (5 bases). V lost 6 bases, J lost 4 bases, and 12 bases lay in between. Germline V gene lookup returns CDR1 SGHRS and CDR2 YFSETQ. CDR3 length equals 13 residues. The CDR3 region is CASKLDSADTQYF. In DNA, the CDR3 is TGCGCCAGCAAACTAGATAGTGCAGATACGCAGTATTTT.

The V call is TRBV7-6, the J call TRBJ2-5, with a possible D match to TRBD1 (6 bases). In germline, CDR1 is SGHVS, CDR2 FNYEAQ. Trimming shortened V by 3 bases and J by 4 bases, and 15 bases separated the two germline ends. This CDR3 spans 15 amino acids. The CDR3 nucleotides are TGTGCCAGCAGCTTTCAGGGGTCGGTCCCAGAGACCCAGTACTTC. Its translation: CASSFQGSVPETQYF.

There are a few counts of this clone. The same CDR3 is also encoded by other DNA sequences in this sample. The chain uses TRBV10-3 and TRBJ2-5, with D uncertain. The germline V gene has CDR1 ENHRY and CDR2 SYGVKD. The CDR3 contains 12 residues. V lost 2 bases, J lost 2 bases, and 3 bases lay in between. The CDR3 bases are TGTGCCATCAGTGAGGGGCAAGAGACCCAGTACTTC. It specifies CAISEGQETQYF.

This chain joins TRBV10-2 and TRBJ2-1; D might be TRBD2 (6 bases). The CDR3 consists of 14 residues. Germline V gene lookup returns CDR1 WSHSY and CDR2 SAAADI. V shed 5 bases and J shed 6 bases, with 14 bases lying between them. The CDR3 DNA is TGCGCCAGCAGTTCGGGACTCCCCGGCAATGAGCAGTTCTTC. This sequence encodes CASSSGLPGNEQFF.

The chain is built from TRBV14 and TRBJ2-1; D ambiguous. From germline, CDR1 is SGHDN and CDR2 FVKESK. The CDR3 contains 16 residues. Trimming removed 4 bases from V and 4 bases from J, with 17 bases in between. This CDR3 is CASSRQLGSAYNEQFF. CDR3 bases: TGTGCCAGCAGCCGCCAACTGGGGTCTGCGTACAATGAGCAGTTCTTC.